This T cell receptor (beta chain) was identified in a study of blood T cell repertoires in COVID-19. Study background: From T cells, B-cell-depleted T cells, or PBMCs came the material, which was cDNA or gDNA.

The V segment lost 1 base and the J segment 7 bases; nucleotides outside the gene matches: 6. CDR1 and CDR2 (germline): SGHRS, YFSETQ. This CDR3 is 15 amino acids long. In the study's own analysis: Researchers report that nucleated cell counts were estimated from reference gene primer amplification. The assay was immunoSEQ multiplex PCR, and TCRdb's table has in-frame clones only and misses some. The DNA was the basis for D and trimming; V, J and clone size are from that table. This table has fewer than 120,000 clones, roughly 80% appearing once. The V and J genes are TRBV5-1 and TRBJ2-1; 9 bases fit TRBD2. The sample consisted of peripheral blood. This TCR was recovered from a woman aged 55-75 years with acute or convalescent COVID-19. The CDR3 reads CASSLQQLAGNEQFF. The CDR3 DNA reads TGCGCCAGCAGCTTGCAACAGCTAGCGGGGAATGAGCAGTTCTTC.